These T cell receptor beta chains were read from a single sample in a study of type 1 regulatory T cells. Their antigen targets remain unknown. MiXCR was run by TCRdb on the reads, yielding one entry per CDR3 protein. Of 20,000 to 30,000 distinct CDR3 sequences detected, 72% appear once; the ten largest clones hold around 14%. The sequenced material came from cultured T cells, either the whole culture or a sorted T cell fraction (not recorded which). Every receptor here comes from a human donor in good health. The conserved cysteine and the conserved F or W are not part of the CDR3 here.

J	V	CDR3
TRBJ1-1	TRBV9	ASSRRMTVNTEAF
TRBJ1-2	TRBV12-3/TRBV12-4	ASSGAGGYT
TRBJ2-1	TRBV15	ATSRGFGTLSNEQF
TRBJ2-1	TRBV27	ASSFRVGNEQF
TRBJ1-5	TRBV14	ASSQLSNQPQH
TRBJ2-1	TRBV5-1	ASSLGQQQGSEQF
TRBJ2-1	TRBV7-2	ASSLEAGGRNEQF
TRBJ1-3	TRBV18	ASMISSGNTIY
-	TRBV5-1	ASSMYGGSNQPQY
TRBJ2-3	TRBV11-3	ASSPRGGGAFTDTQY
TRBJ1-2	TRBV7-9	ASSLGPPGQGTSYT
TRBJ1-1	TRBV20-1	SARDFRGTEAF
TRBJ1-4	TRBV19	ASSQQGRDEKLF